A selection of T cell receptor beta chains follows, all from one sample in a study of blood T cell repertoires in COVID-19. Profiled with immunoSEQ multiplex PCR; TCRdb holds only in-frame clones, not every one. The sample records about 340,000 clones, around 88% being singletons. Sequenced: peripheral blood. These receptor sequences come from a man younger than 45 with active or convalescent COVID-19. Each CDR3 is given with its conserved first and last residue. Fields, in order: J gene, V gene, clone size, D gene, CDR3 protein, CDR3 DNA. The D gene is left open where the match is weak. Size is omitted from some rows. Given values are once, few, many or a class for expanded clones.

j_gene: TRBJ2-3
v_gene: TRBV18
abundance: once
d_gene: .
CDR3aa: CASSDGSWADTQYF
CDR3nt: TGTGCCAGCTCAGACGGGAGCTGGGCAGATACGCAGTATTTT

j_gene: TRBJ1-1
v_gene: TRBV7-9
abundance: few
d_gene: .
CDR3aa: CASSFKYTEAFF
CDR3nt: TGTGCCAGCAGCTTTAAATACACTGAAGCTTTCTTT

j_gene: TRBJ1-1
v_gene: TRBV29-1
abundance: few
d_gene: TRBD1
CDR3aa: CSVARGPEAFF
CDR3nt: TGCAGCGTCGCCAGGGGGCCCGAAGCTTTCTTT

j_gene: TRBJ1-1
v_gene: TRBV5-5
abundance: .
d_gene: .
CDR3aa: CASSGENTEAFF
CDR3nt: TGTGCCAGCAGCGGAGAGAACACTGAAGCTTTCTTT

j_gene: TRBJ1-3
v_gene: TRBV7-3
abundance: once
d_gene: .
CDR3aa: CASSFGGPAGNTIYF
CDR3nt: TGTGCCAGCAGCTTCGGGGGGCCGGCTGGAAACACCATATATTTT

j_gene: TRBJ1-5
v_gene: TRBV3-1/TRBV3-2
abundance: .
d_gene: .
CDR3aa: CASSQDQGQHF
CDR3nt: TGTGCCAGCAGCCAAGATCAGGGCCAGCATTTT

j_gene: TRBJ1-1
v_gene: TRBV6-1
abundance: .
d_gene: .
CDR3aa: CASSGGHHTEAFF
CDR3nt: TGTGCCAGCAGTGGCGGACATCACACTGAAGCTTTCTTT

j_gene: TRBJ1-3
v_gene: TRBV15
abundance: few
d_gene: .
CDR3aa: CATSREASGNTIYF
CDR3nt: TGTGCCACCAGCAGAGAGGCCTCTGGAAACACCATATATTTT

j_gene: TRBJ2-3
v_gene: TRBV15
abundance: .
d_gene: TRBD2
CDR3aa: CATSSPKGGLGDTQYF
CDR3nt: TGTGCCACCAGCAGCCCCAAGGGAGGGTTGGGCGATACGCAGTATTTT

j_gene: TRBJ1-2
v_gene: TRBV30
abundance: .
d_gene: .
CDR3aa: CAWSAPESWAWNGYTF
CDR3nt: TGTGCCTGGAGTGCTCCCGAGTCATGGGCCTGGAATGGCTACACCTTC

j_gene: TRBJ2-7
v_gene: TRBV30
abundance: .
d_gene: .
CDR3aa: CAWRPGRRGEQYF
CDR3nt: TGTGCCTGGAGGCCGGGACGGCGGGGCGAGCAGTACTTC

j_gene: TRBJ1-2
v_gene: TRBV3-1/TRBV3-2
abundance: .
d_gene: .
CDR3aa: CASSPPVGGGFGHGYTF
CDR3nt: TGTGCCAGCAGCCCGCCCGTTGGGGGAGGATTTGGACATGGCTACACCTTC

j_gene: TRBJ2-7
v_gene: TRBV27
abundance: .
d_gene: .
CDR3aa: CASSPLRGGYEQYF
CDR3nt: TGTGCCAGCAGTCCTCTCCGAGGGGGCTACGAGCAGTACTTC

j_gene: TRBJ2-7
v_gene: TRBV4-3
abundance: .
d_gene: TRBD1
CDR3aa: CASSQGQGIPYEQYF
CDR3nt: TGCGCCAGCAGCCAAGGACAGGGCATTCCCTACGAGCAGTACTTC

j_gene: TRBJ2-7
v_gene: TRBV13
abundance: .
d_gene: .
CDR3aa: CASSLSNGYEQYF
CDR3nt: TGTGCCAGCAGCTTATCAAACGGCTACGAGCAGTACTTC

j_gene: TRBJ2-7
v_gene: TRBV7-2
abundance: .
d_gene: TRBD2
CDR3aa: CASSLAPGRATYEQYF
CDR3nt: TGTGCCAGCAGCTTAGCACCCGGGAGGGCCACCTACGAGCAGTACTTC

j_gene: TRBJ2-2
v_gene: TRBV3-1/TRBV3-2
abundance: .
d_gene: TRBD2
CDR3aa: CASSQETAGTNTGELFF
CDR3nt: TGTGCCAGCAGCCAAGAAACAGCGGGGACGAACACCGGGGAGCTGTTTTTT

j_gene: TRBJ2-1
v_gene: TRBV24-1
abundance: .
d_gene: TRBD1
CDR3aa: CATSDSPGQWDEQFF
CDR3nt: TGTGCCACCAGTGATTCGCCGGGACAGTGGGATGAGCAGTTCTTC

j_gene: TRBJ1-4
v_gene: TRBV5-1
abundance: .
d_gene: .
CDR3aa: CASSDRRGAEKLFF
CDR3nt: TGCGCCAGCAGCGACCGCCGGGGGGCCGAAAAACTGTTTTTT

j_gene: TRBJ1-5
v_gene: TRBV27
abundance: .
d_gene: TRBD1
CDR3aa: CASSFPDRGGNQPQHF
CDR3nt: TGTGCCAGCAGTTTCCCCGACAGGGGGGGGAATCAGCCCCAGCATTTT

j_gene: TRBJ1-4
v_gene: TRBV9
abundance: .
d_gene: TRBD1
CDR3aa: CASSVAGGGQFNEKLFF
CDR3nt: TGTGCCAGCAGCGTAGCCGGGGGGGGACAGTTTAATGAAAAACTGTTTTTT

j_gene: TRBJ2-1
v_gene: TRBV19
abundance: .
d_gene: .
CDR3aa: CASSPPGGRGTLGNEQFF
CDR3nt: TGTGCCAGTAGCCCGCCAGGGGGGCGCGGAACCTTGGGGAATGAGCAGTTCTTC

j_gene: TRBJ2-1
v_gene: TRBV6-5
abundance: few
d_gene: TRBD1
CDR3aa: CASSTRTGGRYEQFF
CDR3nt: TGTGCCAGCAGTACCCGGACAGGGGGCCGTTATGAGCAGTTCTTC

j_gene: TRBJ1-1
v_gene: TRBV5-5
abundance: .
d_gene: TRBD1
CDR3aa: CASSWTGGPNTEAFF
CDR3nt: TGTGCCAGCAGCTGGACAGGGGGCCCGAACACTGAAGCTTTCTTT

j_gene: TRBJ2-3
v_gene: TRBV13
abundance: .
d_gene: TRBD2
CDR3aa: CASSLGGGTDTQYF
CDR3nt: TGTGCCAGCAGCTTGGGGGGGGGCACAGATACGCAGTATTTT

j_gene: TRBJ2-7
v_gene: TRBV6-4
abundance: .
d_gene: TRBD1
CDR3aa: CASNLSQGANEQYF
CDR3nt: TGTGCCAGCAACCTGTCCCAGGGGGCGAACGAGCAGTACTTC

j_gene: TRBJ1-4
v_gene: TRBV6-5
abundance: .
d_gene: TRBD1
CDR3aa: CASSLQGAWEKLFF
CDR3nt: TGTGCCAGCAGCCTACAGGGGGCCTGGGAAAAACTGTTTTTT

j_gene: TRBJ1-6
v_gene: TRBV6-5
abundance: .
d_gene: .
CDR3aa: CASSYGGDNSPLHF
CDR3nt: TGTGCCAGCAGTTACGGGGGGGATAATTCACCCCTCCACTTT

j_gene: TRBJ2-3
v_gene: TRBV28
abundance: .
d_gene: TRBD2
CDR3aa: CASSPAAGGLAAQYF
CDR3nt: TGTGCCAGCAGTCCAGCAGCGGGAGGACTGGCTGCGCAGTATTTT

j_gene: TRBJ2-1
v_gene: TRBV11-2
abundance: .
d_gene: .
CDR3aa: CASSLQQDTYNEQFF
CDR3nt: TGTGCCAGCAGCTTGCAACAGGACACCTACAATGAGCAGTTCTTC

j_gene: TRBJ1-1
v_gene: TRBV4-1
abundance: .
d_gene: .
CDR3aa: CASSQGGGLDTEAFF
CDR3nt: TGCGCCAGCAGCCAAGGGGGGGGCCTGGACACTGAAGCTTTCTTT

j_gene: TRBJ2-7
v_gene: TRBV5-1
abundance: .
d_gene: TRBD2
CDR3aa: CASSALAGALSYEQYF
CDR3nt: TGCGCCAGCAGCGCGTTAGCGGGGGCCCTCTCCTACGAGCAGTACTTC

j_gene: TRBJ1-4
v_gene: TRBV6-6
abundance: .
d_gene: .
CDR3aa: CASSQRESEKLFF
CDR3nt: TGTGCCAGCAGTCAGAGGGAAAGCGAAAAACTGTTTTTT

j_gene: TRBJ1-1
v_gene: TRBV7-9
abundance: .
d_gene: .
CDR3aa: CASSLGAIINTEAFF
CDR3nt: TGTGCCAGCAGCTTGGGGGCAATTATTAACACTGAAGCTTTCTTT

j_gene: TRBJ2-1
v_gene: TRBV3-1/TRBV3-2
abundance: .
d_gene: TRBD1
CDR3aa: CASSQKRQGHNEQFF
CDR3nt: TGTGCCAGCAGCCAAAAAAGACAGGGCCACAATGAGCAGTTCTTC

j_gene: TRBJ1-5
v_gene: TRBV29-1
abundance: few
d_gene: TRBD1
CDR3aa: CSVRTGSNQPQHF
CDR3nt: TGCAGCGTGCGGACAGGGAGCAATCAGCCCCAGCATTTT

j_gene: TRBJ1-1
v_gene: TRBV4-2
abundance: .
d_gene: TRBD1
CDR3aa: CASSQVDRELRLFGAFF
CDR3nt: TGTGCCAGCAGCCAAGTAGACAGGGAACTCCGCCTATTTGGAGCTTTCTTT

j_gene: TRBJ2-3
v_gene: TRBV12-3/TRBV12-4
abundance: .
d_gene: .
CDR3aa: CASSFQGSTQYF
CDR3nt: TGTGCCAGCAGTTTCCAGGGGAGTACGCAGTATTTT

j_gene: TRBJ1-2
v_gene: TRBV27
abundance: .
d_gene: TRBD1
CDR3aa: CASSLSIWDSLYGYTF
CDR3nt: TGTGCCAGCAGTTTATCGATATGGGACAGCCTCTATGGCTACACCTTC

j_gene: TRBJ2-1
v_gene: TRBV28
abundance: .
d_gene: TRBD2
CDR3aa: CASSSGGSSYNEQFF
CDR3nt: TGTGCCAGCAGTTCGGGCGGGAGCTCCTACAATGAGCAGTTCTTC

j_gene: TRBJ1-5
v_gene: TRBV7-8
abundance: .
d_gene: .
CDR3aa: CASSPDTSNQPQHF
CDR3nt: TGTGCCAGCAGCCCAGACACCAGCAATCAGCCCCAGCATTTT

j_gene: TRBJ2-1
v_gene: TRBV3-1/TRBV3-2
abundance: .
d_gene: .
CDR3aa: CASSQFRGLSNEQFF
CDR3nt: TGTGCCAGCAGCCAATTCCGAGGCCTATCCAATGAGCAGTTCTTC

j_gene: TRBJ2-2
v_gene: TRBV5-5
abundance: .
d_gene: TRBD1
CDR3aa: CASSLKSGTGHTGELFF
CDR3nt: TGTGCCAGCAGCTTAAAATCGGGGACAGGGCATACCGGGGAGCTGTTTTTT

j_gene: TRBJ2-1
v_gene: TRBV5-8
abundance: .
d_gene: TRBD1
CDR3aa: CASSSPGQGARNEQFF
CDR3nt: TGTGCCAGCAGCAGCCCGGGACAGGGGGCACGGAATGAGCAGTTCTTC